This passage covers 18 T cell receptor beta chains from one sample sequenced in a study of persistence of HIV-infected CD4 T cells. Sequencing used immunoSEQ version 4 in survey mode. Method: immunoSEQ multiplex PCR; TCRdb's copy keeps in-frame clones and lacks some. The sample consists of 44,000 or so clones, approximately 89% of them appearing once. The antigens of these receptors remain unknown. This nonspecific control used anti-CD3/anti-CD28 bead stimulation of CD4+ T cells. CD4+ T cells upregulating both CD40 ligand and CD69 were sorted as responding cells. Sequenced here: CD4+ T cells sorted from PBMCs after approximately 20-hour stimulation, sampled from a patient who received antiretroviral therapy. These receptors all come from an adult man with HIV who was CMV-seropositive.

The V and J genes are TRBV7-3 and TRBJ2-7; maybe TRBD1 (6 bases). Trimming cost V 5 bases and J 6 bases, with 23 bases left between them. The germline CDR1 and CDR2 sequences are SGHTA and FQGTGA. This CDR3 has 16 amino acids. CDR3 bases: TGTGCCAGCAGCCCACAGGGAAGGAAGGAATCTACCGAGCAGTACTTC. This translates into CASSPQGRKESTEQYF. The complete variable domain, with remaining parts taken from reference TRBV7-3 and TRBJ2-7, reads GAGVSQTPSNKVTEKGKYVELRCDPISGHTALYWYRQSLGQGPEFLIYFQGTGAADDSGLPNDRFFAVRPEGSVSTLKIQRTERGDSAVYLCASSPQGRKESTEQYFGPGTRLTVT.

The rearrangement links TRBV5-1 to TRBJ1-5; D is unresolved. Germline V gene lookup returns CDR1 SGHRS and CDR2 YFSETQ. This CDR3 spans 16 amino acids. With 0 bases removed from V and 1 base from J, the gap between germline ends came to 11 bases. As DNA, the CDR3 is TGCGCCAGCAGCTTGGAGGGAGGGATGAGCAATCAGCCCCAGCATTTT. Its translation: CASSLEGGMSNQPQHF.

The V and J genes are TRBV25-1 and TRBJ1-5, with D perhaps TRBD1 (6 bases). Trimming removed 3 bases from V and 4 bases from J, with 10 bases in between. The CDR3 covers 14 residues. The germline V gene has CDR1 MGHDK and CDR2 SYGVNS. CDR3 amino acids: CASSEQGPNQPQHF. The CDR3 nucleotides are TGTGCCAGCAGTGAGCAGGGGCCGAATCAGCCCCAGCATTTT.

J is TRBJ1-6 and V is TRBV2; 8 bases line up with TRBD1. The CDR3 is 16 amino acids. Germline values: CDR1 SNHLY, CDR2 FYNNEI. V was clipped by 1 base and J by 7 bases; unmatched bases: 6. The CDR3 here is CASSEDPGGRNSPLHF. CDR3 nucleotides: TGTGCCAGCAGTGAAGATCCAGGGGGCCGCAATTCACCCCTCCACTTT.

The CDR3, as DNA: TGTGCCAGCAGTTTTCGAAGTTTTGGGGTAGCGGGGGAGGTCCCCTACAATGAGCAGTTCTTC. It is translated as CASSFRSFGVAGEVPYNEQFF. The chain is built from TRBV27 and TRBJ2-1, with TRBD2 identical over 9 bases. The germline gives CDR1 MNHEY, CDR2 SMNVEV (reference sequence). J lost 2 bases, V lost 3 bases, and 20 bases had no gene match. This CDR3 has 21 residues.

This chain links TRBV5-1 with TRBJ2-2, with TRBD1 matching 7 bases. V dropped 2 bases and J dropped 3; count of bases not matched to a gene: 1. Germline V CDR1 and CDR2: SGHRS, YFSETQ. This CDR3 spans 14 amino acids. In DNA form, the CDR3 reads TGCGCCAGCAGCTTCACAGGGGACACCGGGGAGCTGTTTTTT. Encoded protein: CASSFTGDTGELFF.

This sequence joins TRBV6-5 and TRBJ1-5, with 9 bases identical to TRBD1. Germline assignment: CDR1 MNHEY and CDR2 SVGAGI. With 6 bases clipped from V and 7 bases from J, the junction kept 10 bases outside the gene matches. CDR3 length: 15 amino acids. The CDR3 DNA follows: TGTGCCAGCAGACAAATACAGGGGGCGGGGCAGCCCCAGCATTTT. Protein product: CASRQIQGAGQPQHF.

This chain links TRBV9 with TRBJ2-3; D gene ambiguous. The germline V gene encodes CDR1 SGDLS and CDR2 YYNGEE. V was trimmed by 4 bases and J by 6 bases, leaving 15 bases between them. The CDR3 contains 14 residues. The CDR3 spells CASSLALVPDTQYF. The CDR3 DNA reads TGTGCCAGCAGCCTTGCGCTAGTTCCCGATACGCAGTATTTT. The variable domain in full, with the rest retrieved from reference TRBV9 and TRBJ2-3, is DSGVTQTPKHLITATGQRVTLRCSPRSGDLSVYWYQQSLDQGLQFLIQYYNGEERAKGNILERFSAQQFPDLHSELNLSSLELGDSALYFCASSLALVPDTQYFGPGTRLTVL.

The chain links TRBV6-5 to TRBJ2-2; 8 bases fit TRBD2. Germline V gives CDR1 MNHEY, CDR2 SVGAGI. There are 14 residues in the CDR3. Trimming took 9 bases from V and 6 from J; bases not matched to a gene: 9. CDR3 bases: TGTGCCAGTGTGGGGACTAGGGCGTCCGGGGAGCTGTTTTTT. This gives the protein CASVGTRASGELFF.

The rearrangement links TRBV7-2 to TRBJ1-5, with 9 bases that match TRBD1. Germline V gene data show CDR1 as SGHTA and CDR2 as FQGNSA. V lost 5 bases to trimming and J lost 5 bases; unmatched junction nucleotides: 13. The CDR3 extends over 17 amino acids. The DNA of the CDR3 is TGTGCCAGCAGCCTTCACCTACAGGGGGCGTTTTATCAGCCCCAGCATTTT. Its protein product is CASSLHLQGAFYQPQHF.

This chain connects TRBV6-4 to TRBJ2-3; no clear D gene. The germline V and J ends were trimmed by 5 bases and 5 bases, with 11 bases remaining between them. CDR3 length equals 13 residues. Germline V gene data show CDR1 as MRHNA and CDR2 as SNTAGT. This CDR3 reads CASSIDQEDTQYF. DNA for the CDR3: TGTGCCAGCAGTATAGACCAGGAAGATACGCAGTATTTT.

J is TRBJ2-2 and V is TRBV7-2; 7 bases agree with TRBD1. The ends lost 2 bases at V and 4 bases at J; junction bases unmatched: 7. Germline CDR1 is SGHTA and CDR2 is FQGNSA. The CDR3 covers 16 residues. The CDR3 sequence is CASSLFGRGTTGELFF. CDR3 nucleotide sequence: TGTGCCAGCAGCTTATTCGGCAGGGGGACCACCGGGGAGCTGTTTTTT.

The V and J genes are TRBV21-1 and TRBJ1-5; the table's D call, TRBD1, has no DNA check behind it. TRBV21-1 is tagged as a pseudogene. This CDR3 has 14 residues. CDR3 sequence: CASIVDRRDQPQHF. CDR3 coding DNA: TGTGCCAGCATCGTGGACAGGAGGGATCAGCCCCAGCATTTT.

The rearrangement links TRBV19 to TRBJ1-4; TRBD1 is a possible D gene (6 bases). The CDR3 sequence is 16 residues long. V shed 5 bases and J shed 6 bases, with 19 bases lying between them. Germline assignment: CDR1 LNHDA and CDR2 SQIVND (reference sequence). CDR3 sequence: CASSGPTGSGDEKLFF. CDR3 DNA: TGTGCCAGTAGTGGACCGACAGGCAGCGGCGATGAAAAACTGTTTTTT.

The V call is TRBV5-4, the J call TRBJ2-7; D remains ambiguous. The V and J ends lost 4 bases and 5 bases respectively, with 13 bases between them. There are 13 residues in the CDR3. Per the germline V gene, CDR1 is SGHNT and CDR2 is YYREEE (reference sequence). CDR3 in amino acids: CASSPRPAHEQYF. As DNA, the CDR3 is TGTGCCAGCAGCCCACGACCGGCCCACGAGCAGTACTTC.

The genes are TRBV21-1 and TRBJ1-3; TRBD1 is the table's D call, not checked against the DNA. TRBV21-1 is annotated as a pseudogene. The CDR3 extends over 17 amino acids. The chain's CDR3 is CASSKPGVESSGNTIYF. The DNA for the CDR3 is TGTGCCAGCAGCAAACCAGGGGTTGAGAGCTCTGGAAACACCATATATTTT.

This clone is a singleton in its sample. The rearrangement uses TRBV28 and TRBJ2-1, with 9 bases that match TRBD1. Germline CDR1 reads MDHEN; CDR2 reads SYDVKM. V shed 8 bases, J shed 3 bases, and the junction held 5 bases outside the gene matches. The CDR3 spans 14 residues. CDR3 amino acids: CASPRQGGYNEQFF. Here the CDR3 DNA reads TGTGCCAGCCCTAGACAGGGGGGCTACAATGAGCAGTTCTTC.

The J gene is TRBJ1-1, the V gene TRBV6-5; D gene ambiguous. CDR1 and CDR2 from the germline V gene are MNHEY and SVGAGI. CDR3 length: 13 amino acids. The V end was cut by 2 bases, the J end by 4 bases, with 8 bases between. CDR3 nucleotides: TGTGCCAGCAGTTACGCAGAGAGCACTGAAGCTTTCTTT. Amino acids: CASSYAESTEAFF.